The 21 T cell receptor beta chains in this list originate from one sample, sequenced in a study of cytomegalovirus exposure and HLA in healthy donors. The primer mix had 60 Vbeta and 13 Jbeta primers. Assay used: immunoSEQ multiplex PCR; TCRdb lists only in-frame clones, some missing. Of about 100,000 clones in the sample, roughly 75% were seen once. The sample was PBMCs. The receptors originated from a man aged 25-45 years in good health and CMV-seronegative.

The V and J genes are TRBV11-2 and TRBJ1-1; D uncertain. Per the germline V gene, CDR1 is SGHAT and CDR2 is FQNNGV. The ends were cut back, 1 base at V and 0 bases at J, with 15 bases in the middle. CDR3 size: 17 residues. CDR3 nucleotides: TGTGCCAGCAGCTTAGCTGGCTCGCGGCAGTTGAACACTGAAGCTTTCTTT. Translating it yields CASSLAGSRQLNTEAFF.

This clone was observed a few times. This sequence joins TRBV6-5 and TRBJ1-4, with no clear D. This CDR3 contains 15 residues. Trimming left V 6 bases short and J 0 bases short, with 11 bases between. Germline values: CDR1 MNHEY, CDR2 SVGAGI. The CDR3 spells CASRVGVATNEKLFF. The CDR3 DNA sequence: TGTGCCAGCAGGGTGGGAGTTGCAACTAATGAAAAACTGTTTTTT.

In this sample, this clone turned up a few times. V usage is TRBV28 and J usage is TRBJ2-1; 7 nucleotides agree with TRBD1. Germline V gives CDR1 MDHEN, CDR2 SYDVKM. The V segment lost 6 bases and the J segment 2 bases; nucleotides outside the gene matches: 7. This CDR3 comprises 15 residues. The CDR3 loop is CASRQTGSPYNEQFF. CDR3 DNA sequence: TGTGCCAGCAGACAGACAGGGAGCCCCTACAATGAGCAGTTCTTC.

The chain is built from TRBV5-6 and TRBJ1-1; perhaps TRBD1 as D (5 bases). The germline CDR1 and CDR2 sequences are SGHDT and YYEEEE. The CDR3 sequence is 13 residues long. Deletions cut 0 bases from V and 4 bases from J, with 7 bases between. Written as DNA, the CDR3 is TGTGCCAGCAGCTTGGGGGGGGGCACTGAAGCTTTCTTT. It specifies CASSLGGGTEAFF.

CDR3 sequence reads: CASSLGDRRFNQPQHF. The CDR3 DNA reads TGTGCCAGCAGCTTGGGGGACAGGAGGTTCAATCAGCCCCAGCATTTT. The V and J genes are TRBV5-6 and TRBJ1-5; 8 bases are a match to TRBD1. Germline lookup yields CDR1 SGHDT and CDR2 YYEEEE. V dropped 0 bases and J dropped 3; count of bases not matched to a gene: 5. CDR3 length equals 16 residues. Full variable domain (remainder filled in from reference TRBV5-6 and TRBJ1-5): DAGVTQSPTHLIKTRGQQVTLRCSPKSGHDTVSWYQQALGQGPQFIFQYYEEEERQRGNFPDRFSGHQFPNYSSELNVNALLLGDSALYLCASSLGDRRFNQPQHFGDGTRLSIL.

By sample fraction, this clone is medium-sized. In DNA form, the CDR3 reads TGTGCCAGCAGCGACATAGCGGGAGGTTCCACAGATACGCAGTATTTT. This gives the protein CASSDIAGGSTDTQYF. This chain uses TRBV6-4 with TRBJ2-3, with 10 bases lining up with TRBD2. The length of the CDR3 is 16 residues. CDR1 is MRHNA, CDR2 SNTAGT, per germline. Unmatched junction bases numbered 8, after V lost 6 bases and J lost 2 bases.

This chain connects TRBV5-6 to TRBJ2-1; 9 bases line up with TRBD1. The length of the CDR3 is 16 residues. Germline CDR1 is SGHDT and CDR2 is YYEEEE. Germline trimming cut 1 base from V and 12 bases from J; bases unmatched to any gene: 14. CDR3 protein: CASSLSRTGVVVGQFF. The CDR3 nucleotides are TGTGCCAGCAGCTTGTCCAGGACAGGGGTTGTAGTAGGGCAGTTCTTC.

This chain uses TRBV11-2 with TRBJ2-7; 10 bases align to TRBD1. Germline CDR1 SGHAT, CDR2 FQNNGV. The CDR3 length is 14 residues. V trimming: 5 bases; J trimming: 2 bases; junction bases outside the gene matches: 3. CDR3 DNA: TGTGCCAGCAGCCACGGGACAGGGGCCTACGAGCAGTACTTC. Its protein is CASSHGTGAYEQYF.

In this sample, this clone is medium-sized. The V gene is TRBV5-8, the J gene TRBJ1-4, with 9 bases that match TRBD1. Trimming took 4 bases from V and 5 from J; bases not matched to a gene: 6. The CDR3 runs to 15 residues. Germline V gives CDR1 SGHTS, CDR2 YDEGEE. The DNA of the CDR3 is TGTGCCAGCAGCGCGACACAGGGGGCGAATGAAAAACTGTTTTTT. It translates to CASSATQGANEKLFF.

V gene TRBV6-6 combines with J gene TRBJ1-3; 7 bases agree with TRBD1. The J segment lost 4 bases and the V segment lost 0 bases, leaving 3 bases of the junction unmatched. This CDR3 is 15 amino acids long. Germline-derived CDR1 and CDR2 are MNHNY and SVGAGI (reference sequence). CDR3 residues: CASSYSVGQGNTIYF. The CDR3, as DNA: TGTGCCAGCAGTTACTCGGTGGGACAGGGAAACACCATATATTTT.

The chain couples TRBV11-2 to TRBJ2-3, with D perhaps TRBD1 (6 bases). V lost 1 base to trimming and J lost 6 bases, with 17 bases between them. CDR1 SGHAT and CDR2 FQNNGV come from the germline V gene. The CDR3 sequence is 16 residues long. CDR3 in DNA: TGTGCCAGCAGCTTAGTGTTTGGAGCGAGGGGGGATACGCAGTATTTT. It is translated as CASSLVFGARGDTQYF.

On this clone: At one end the junction does not follow the germline gene, possibly because of a read error. The genes are TRBV9 and TRBJ1-2; no reliable D call. Germline CDR1 SGDLS, CDR2 YYNGEE. The CDR3 runs 16 residues. CDR3 region: CAGSVNPGEGTYGYTF. CDR3 DNA: TGTGCCGGCAGCGTAAACCCGGGAGAGGGAACCTATGGCTACACCTTC.

This sequence joins TRBV4-3 and TRBJ1-3; 9 nucleotides agree with TRBD1. This CDR3 region has 15 residues. J gave up 2 bases and V 5 bases, and 4 bases lay outside the gene matches. CDR1 is LGHNA and CDR2 is YSLEER in the germline V gene. The DNA of the CDR3 is TGCGCCAGCAGCGTCAACAGGGGGCCTGGAAACACCATATATTTT. This encodes CASSVNRGPGNTIYF.

The chain carries TRBV7-9 and TRBJ1-2; the D gene is possibly TRBD1 (5 bases). The CDR3 has 17 residues. Per the germline V gene, CDR1 is SEHNR and CDR2 is FQNEAQ (reference sequence). Trimming stripped 1 base from V and 5 bases from J, with 20 bases between. CDR3 sequence: CASSLDRGLVTHYGYTF. For the CDR3, the DNA is TGTGCCAGCAGCTTAGATAGGGGCCTAGTTACCCATTATGGCTACACCTTC.

This clone was observed a handful of times. The J gene is TRBJ1-1, the V gene TRBV15; 9 nucleotides agree with TRBD1. The CDR3 loop spans 15 amino acids. Trimming at V came to 0 bases and at J to 4 bases, leaving 3 bases not matched to a gene. Per germline, CDR1 LNHNV and CDR2 YYDKDF (reference sequence). The CDR3 loop is CATSRETGGGTEAFF. CDR3 nucleotides: TGTGCCACCAGCAGAGAAACAGGGGGCGGCACTGAAGCTTTCTTT.

V is TRBV2 and J is TRBJ2-3; 8 nucleotides agree with TRBD2. The trim removed 8 bases at V and 0 bases at J, leaving 13 bases unmatched. The CDR3 loop spans 17 amino acids. Germline CDR1 is SNHLY and CDR2 is FYNNEI. CDR3 in amino acids: CASDAWSGSWSTDTQYF. As DNA, the CDR3 is TGTGCCAGCGACGCCTGGAGCGGGAGTTGGAGCACAGATACGCAGTATTTT.

The chain carries TRBV18 and TRBJ1-3; unclear D gene. Trimming removed 0 bases from V and 4 bases from J, with 7 bases in between. Germline-derived CDR1 and CDR2 are KGHSH and LQKENI. CDR3 size: 14 residues. In DNA form, the CDR3 reads TGTGCCAGCTCACCACCGCTCAGAGGAAACACCATATATTTT. Translated: CASSPPLRGNTIYF. Looking up the rest from reference TRBV18 and TRBJ1-3 gives the full variable domain: NAGVMQNPRHLVRRRGQEARLRCSPMKGHSHVYWYRQLPEEGLKFMVYLQKENIIDESGMPKERFSAEFPKEGPSILRIQQVVRGDSAAYFCASSPPLRGNTIYFGEGSWLTVV.

The V and J genes are TRBV5-1 and TRBJ1-6, with a weak D call TRBD1 (5 bases). The CDR3 is 15 amino acids. Germline-derived CDR1 and CDR2 are SGHRS and YFSETQ. V was pared by 4 bases and J by 6 bases, with 14 bases between. Written as DNA, the CDR3 is TGCGCCAGCAGCCCGGGGACGGGACTTAATTCACCCCTCCACTTT. It is translated as CASSPGTGLNSPLHF.

The V call is TRBV7-2, the J call TRBJ2-1; D gene ambiguous. The CDR3 consists of 14 residues. The V gene's germline CDR1 is SGHTA and CDR2 FQGNSA. V was cut by 4 bases and J by 8 bases, with 15 bases left in between. The CDR3 nucleotides read TGTGCCAGCAGCTCCGGTCCAAGTCTACATGAGCAGTTCTTC. Translating it yields CASSSGPSLHEQFF.

The chain is built from TRBV5-1 and TRBJ2-1, with 11 bases identical to TRBD2. V lost 1 base to trimming and J lost 0 bases; unmatched junction nucleotides: 9. The CDR3 contains 19 residues. In germline, CDR1 is SGHRS, CDR2 YFSETQ. CDR3 sequence reads: CASSLQTSGIASSYNEQFF. DNA of the CDR3: TGCGCCAGCAGCTTGCAGACTAGCGGGATTGCAAGCTCCTACAATGAGCAGTTCTTC.

This clone was observed a few times. V is TRBV5-1 and J is TRBJ2-4; D gene unclear. The CDR3 contains 14 residues. Trimming cost V 0 bases and J 0 bases, with 4 bases left between them. The germline V gene has CDR1 SGHRS and CDR2 YFSETQ. CDR3 region: CASSLELAKNIQYF. The CDR3 DNA follows: TGCGCCAGCAGCTTGGAACTAGCCAAAAACATTCAGTACTTC.